This T cell receptor (beta chain) emerged from a study of T cells in Graves' hyperthyroidism and ophthalmopathy. It was RNA transcripts that yielded the amplified TCR beta CDR3 regions. The HTBI primer set served for first-round RT-PCR of the TCR CDR3. TCRdb re-analysed the multiplex PCR reads in MiXCR, keeping a single row per CDR3 protein. This sample has about 840,000 distinct CDR3 sequences, with around 38% found just once. Hyperthyroidism of Graves' type that showed no ophthalmopathy progression within 18 months was stable. CDR3 length: 16 residues. Trimming took off 0 bases at V and 14 bases at J, with 24 bases between the two ends. Germline V CDR1 and CDR2: SGHRS, YFSETQ.

The receptor comes from a man between 18 and 35 years old with Graves' hyperthyroidism. The chain recombines TRBV5-1 with TRBJ1-5; D is ambiguous. Sequencing input: blood. CDR3 nucleotide sequence: TGCGCCAGCAGCTTGGCCGGTAATAGCGGACCAGACAATGAGCATTTT. Protein sequence: CASSLAGNSGPDNEHF. Complete variable domain (other parts from reference TRBV5-1 and TRBJ1-5): KAGVTQTPRYLIKTRGQQVTLSCSPISGHRSVSWYQQTPGQGLQFLFEYFSETQRNKGNFPGRFSGRQFSNSRSEMNVSTLELGDSALYLCASSLAGNSGPDNEHFGDGTRLSIL.